The 31 T cell receptor beta chains below come from one sample, sequenced in a study of blood T cell repertoires in COVID-19. Assay used: immunoSEQ multiplex PCR; TCRdb lists only in-frame clones, some missing. The sample records 50,000 to 75,000 clones, 80% being singletons. Source material: peripheral blood. These receptors were taken from a man between 60 and 75 years old with acute or convalescent COVID-19.

This clone appeared a few times. The chain links TRBV5-4 to TRBJ2-5; the D gene is possibly TRBD2 (5 bases). Deletions cut 5 bases from V and 3 bases from J, with 17 bases between. The CDR3 covers 15 residues. Germline-derived CDR1 and CDR2 are SGHNT and YYREEE (reference sequence). The CDR3 nucleotides read TGTGCCAGCAGTCTCGTCTCGAGGGCCAAAGAGACCCAGTACTTC. Amino acid sequence: CASSLVSRAKETQYF.

This clone came up once. This chain connects TRBV28 to TRBJ2-5; 10 bases agree with TRBD1. Germline lookup yields CDR1 MDHEN and CDR2 SYDVKM. V was pared by 3 bases and J by 6 bases, with 7 bases of the junction left unmatched. The CDR3 is 15 residues long. CDR3 amino acids: CASSFWTGGIKTQYF. The CDR3 region has the DNA TGTGCCAGCAGTTTTTGGACAGGGGGAATCAAGACCCAGTACTTC.

This rearrangement joins TRBV19 to TRBJ1-5, with TRBD1 matching over 10 bases. CDR3 length equals 15 residues. The V and J ends lost 0 bases and 6 bases, in that order; junction bases with no gene match: 2. Germline V lookup: CDR1 LNHDA, CDR2 SQIVND (reference sequence). CDR3 protein: CASSIERTGGQPQHF. The DNA for the CDR3 is TGTGCCAGTAGTATAGAGAGGACAGGGGGTCAGCCCCAGCATTTT.

The rearrangement uses TRBV6-1 and TRBJ1-5; TRBD1 aligns across 9 bases. With V trimmed by 2 bases and J by 7 bases, 6 bases remained unmatched. Per germline, CDR1 MNHNS and CDR2 SASEGT. The CDR3 is 15 amino acids. The CDR3 DNA is TGTGCCAGCAGTGAACCGGGACAGGGACCCCAGCCCCAGCATTTT. Encoded protein: CASSEPGQGPQPQHF.

The chain couples TRBV6-5 to TRBJ2-3, with 8 bases aligning to TRBD2. The trim removed 0 bases at V and 3 bases at J, leaving 5 bases unmatched. The CDR3 contains 16 residues. CDR1 and CDR2 from the germline V gene are MNHEY and SVGAGI. The CDR3 is CASSYSSRGATDTQYF. CDR3 coding DNA: TGTGCCAGCAGTTACTCGTCGCGGGGGGCGACAGATACGCAGTATTTT.

By share, this clone ranks as large. The J gene is TRBJ2-3, the V gene TRBV6-4; 11 bases agree with TRBD2. With V trimmed by 0 bases and J by 3 bases, 2 bases remained unmatched. This CDR3 contains 16 residues. In germline, CDR1 is MRHNA, CDR2 SNTAGT. CDR3 bases: TGTGCCAGCAGTGACTCTAGCGGGGGGGCAACAGATACGCAGTATTTT. Its protein is CASSDSSGGATDTQYF.

V gene TRBV6-5 combines with J gene TRBJ1-4; D gene uncertain. CDR1 is MNHEY and CDR2 is SVGAGI in the germline V gene. The V and J ends lost 4 bases and 11 bases respectively, with 14 bases between them. There are 13 residues in the CDR3. The CDR3 region is CASSFDSAGKLFF. In nucleotides, the CDR3 is TGTGCCAGCAGTTTCGACTCCGCTGGGAAACTGTTTTTT.

This clone showed up just once. The chain joins TRBV10-3 to TRBJ2-2; 13 nucleotides line up with TRBD2. Germline V gives CDR1 ENHRY, CDR2 SYGVKD. CDR3 length: 18 amino acids. Trimming removed 2 bases from V and 2 bases from J; junction bases left unmatched: 5. The CDR3 DNA is TGTGCCATCAGTGAGGGACTAGCGGGGGCCTTCAACACCGGGGAGCTGTTTTTT. Translating it yields CAISEGLAGAFNTGELFF.

The table lists this clone with a few counts. J is TRBJ2-3 and V is TRBV9; TRBD2 is a possible D gene (5 bases). Trimming removed 3 bases from V and 4 bases from J, with 18 bases in between. Germline-derived CDR1 and CDR2 are SGDLS and YYNGEE. CDR3 length equals 16 residues. CDR3 protein: CASSGSAAAGADTQYF. The CDR3 bases are TGTGCCAGCAGCGGTAGCGCGGCGGCTGGGGCAGATACGCAGTATTTT.

This rearrangement joins TRBV6-2 or TRBV6-3 to TRBJ2-3; 7 bases align to TRBD2. Germline V gene data show CDR1 as MNHEY and CDR2 as SVGEGT. The CDR3 totals 15 residues. V lost 7 bases and J lost 2; bases outside the gene matches: 9. The CDR3 region has the DNA TGTGCCAGCAACCCCTGGCGGGGGAACACAGATACGCAGTATTTT. Amino acids: CASNPWRGNTDTQYF.

The chain uses TRBV6-2 or TRBV6-3 and TRBJ2-3; the D is unclear. V lost 2 bases and J lost 1, with 10 bases in between. The CDR3 covers 15 residues. Germline lookup yields CDR1 MNHEY and CDR2 SVGEGT. Here the CDR3 DNA reads TGTGCCAGCAGTTACAACGGGTATGGCACAGATACGCAGTATTTT. Its translation: CASSYNGYGTDTQYF.

The chain couples TRBV7-2 to TRBJ2-7, with a weak D call TRBD1 (5 bases). Germline-derived CDR1 and CDR2 are SGHTA and FQGNSA. The CDR3 runs 15 residues. Trimming removed 1 base from V and 0 bases from J, with 10 bases in between. CDR3 region: CASSLGGLASYEQYF. The DNA for the CDR3 is TGTGCCAGCAGCTTAGGGGGCCTTGCCTCCTACGAGCAGTACTTC.

The chain recombines TRBV2 with TRBJ1-4; 7 bases fit TRBD1. The junction had 8 bases not matched to a gene; V was cut back by 8 bases and J by 8 bases. The CDR3 loop spans 13 amino acids. CDR1 is SNHLY, CDR2 FYNNEI, per germline. The CDR3 DNA sequence: TGTGCCAGCGAACACCAGGGGGTCGAAAAACTGTTTTTT. Translating gives CASEHQGVEKLFF.

CDR3 loop: CATMDDWSGEQFF. CDR3 bases: TGTGCCACCATGGATGACTGGTCCGGTGAGCAGTTCTTC. V and J are TRBV24-1 and TRBJ2-1; no firm D call. There are 13 residues in the CDR3. The germline CDR1 and CDR2 sequences are KGHDR and SFDVKD. V lost 8 bases and J lost 9, with 16 bases in between.

The J gene is TRBJ2-2, the V gene TRBV27, with D maybe TRBD1 (6 bases). V shed 5 bases and J shed 4 bases, with 14 bases lying between them. The CDR3 length is 15 residues. Germline V lookup: CDR1 MNHEY, CDR2 SMNVEV (reference sequence). The chain's CDR3 is CASSHRAGGTGELFF. The CDR3 DNA reads as TGTGCCAGCAGTCACAGGGCCGGTGGCACCGGGGAGCTGTTTTTT.

The gene calls are TRBV19 and TRBJ1-6; no clear D. V was pared by 9 bases and J by 11 bases, with 26 bases between. Germline CDR1 and CDR2: LNHDA and SQIVND (reference sequence). This CDR3 has 16 amino acids. In DNA, the CDR3 is TGTGCCAGCAAGCTCCGACGCGGAACCCCAGAGACACCCCTCCACTTT. This codes for CASKLRRGTPETPLHF.

This clone has only one observation. V is TRBV5-4 and J is TRBJ2-2; the D is unclear. There are 11 residues in the CDR3. V was shortened by 10 bases and J by 6 bases, with 10 bases between the two germline ends. Germline lookup yields CDR1 SGHNT and CDR2 YYREEE (reference sequence). As DNA, the CDR3 is TGTGCCTCCCGGGTGTCCGGGGAGCTGTTTTTT. Protein: CASRVSGELFF.

This clone was observed once. This sequence joins TRBV27 and TRBJ2-3; TRBD1 matches 7 bases. Germline V gene lookup returns CDR1 MNHEY and CDR2 SMNVEV (reference sequence). Trimming at V came to 10 bases and at J to 4 bases, leaving 8 bases not matched to a gene. CDR3 length equals 13 residues. CDR3 in amino acids: CATRQGFSDTQYF. CDR3 sequence (DNA): TGTGCCACCCGACAGGGCTTCTCAGATACGCAGTATTTT.

The gene calls are TRBV5-5 and TRBJ1-5; 10 bases are shared with TRBD1. The ends lost 4 bases at V and 5 bases at J; junction bases unmatched: 6. The CDR3 is made up of 15 amino acids. Germline CDR1 and CDR2: SGHKS and YYEKEE (reference sequence). The CDR3 protein is CASSPRQGADQPQHF. Here the CDR3 DNA reads TGTGCCAGCAGCCCCCGACAGGGGGCTGATCAGCCCCAGCATTTT.

The chain has TRBV6-1 and TRBJ1-6, with 9 bases that match TRBD1. Losses at the gene ends were 2 bases for V and 9 bases for J; bases not matched to a gene: 2. There are 14 residues in the CDR3. The germline gives CDR1 MNHNS, CDR2 SASEGT. CDR3 protein: CASSETGGGSPLHF. The CDR3 DNA reads TGTGCCAGCAGTGAAACAGGGGGCGGTTCACCCCTCCACTTT.

The J gene is TRBJ1-6, the V gene TRBV6-5; the D gene is possibly TRBD1 (5 bases). This CDR3 is built from 13 residues. Germline loops: CDR1 MNHEY, CDR2 SVGAGI. With 11 bases removed from V and 5 bases from J, the gap between germline ends came to 13 bases. The CDR3 DNA is TGTGCCGGCGGGACGGTGAATAATTCACCCCTCCACTTT. It translates to CAGGTVNNSPLHF.

The J gene is TRBJ2-1, the V gene TRBV3-1 (or the pseudogene TRBV3-2); 8 bases map to TRBD1. The CDR3 is made up of 15 amino acids. The germline V gene has CDR1 LGHDT and CDR2 YNNKEL (reference sequence). V lost 6 bases, J lost 3 bases, and 7 bases stayed unmatched. Here the CDR3 reads CASRDGQGYYNEQFF. In nucleotides, the CDR3 is TGTGCCAGCAGAGACGGACAGGGATACTACAATGAGCAGTTCTTC.

The chain has TRBV11-2 and TRBJ2-3; tentatively, D is TRBD2 (7 bases). V was shortened by 6 bases and J by 2 bases, with 21 bases between the two germline ends. The CDR3 loop spans 17 amino acids. Germline CDR1 SGHAT, CDR2 FQNNGV. Written as DNA, the CDR3 is TGTGCCAGCAGTTACTTGACGGTGGCGGGGGCCACAGATACGCAGTATTTT. It specifies CASSYLTVAGATDTQYF.

In this sample, this clone turned up many times. The chain is built from TRBV2 and TRBJ2-4; D gene ambiguous. The length of the CDR3 is 15 residues. The germline V gene encodes CDR1 SNHLY and CDR2 FYNNEI. The V end was cut by 7 bases, the J end by 4 bases, with 17 bases between. As DNA, the CDR3 is TGTGCCAGCACTAAGCGAGGTGTCGGGAAAAACATTCAGTACTTC. Protein: CASTKRGVGKNIQYF.

V and J are TRBV16 and TRBJ1-5; unclear D gene. Trimming left V 0 bases short and J 3 bases short, with 12 bases between. The CDR3 covers 16 residues. Looked up from germline, CDR1 is KGHSY and CDR2 is FQNENV. CDR3 protein: CASSQSRGSLNQPQHF. CDR3 nucleotides: TGTGCCAGCAGCCAATCGCGAGGGAGCCTCAATCAGCCCCAGCATTTT. Variable domain in full (rest from reference TRBV16 and TRBJ1-5): GEEVAQTPKHLVRGEGQKAKLYCAPIKGHSYVFWYQQVLKNEFKFLISFQNENVFDETGMPKERFSAKCLPNSPCSLEIQATKLEDSAVYFCASSQSRGSLNQPQHFGDGTRLSIL.

The chain is built from TRBV4-1 and TRBJ2-5, with 10 positions matching TRBD1. Per the germline V gene, CDR1 is MGHRA and CDR2 is YSYEKL. This CDR3 spans 16 amino acids. The trim removed 2 bases at V and 3 bases at J, leaving 6 bases unmatched. The CDR3 DNA is TGCGCCAGCAGCCAAACCTCCGGGACAGGGGAAGAGACCCAGTACTTC. The encoded protein is CASSQTSGTGEETQYF.

The chain recombines TRBV7-9 with TRBJ1-2; D is unresolved. Germline V gene sequence: CDR1 SEHNR, CDR2 FQNEAQ (reference sequence). The V and J ends lost 1 base and 8 bases respectively, with 8 bases between them. CDR3 size: 12 residues. The CDR3 nucleotides read TGTGCCAGCAGCTTAGGTAGTGAAGGCTACACCTTC. Protein sequence: CASSLGSEGYTF.

The chain uses TRBV2 and TRBJ2-1; 11 bases fit TRBD2. The V and J ends lost 9 bases and 10 bases, in that order; junction bases with no gene match: 2. Germline assignment: CDR1 SNHLY and CDR2 FYNNEI. This CDR3 region has 11 residues. The CDR3 sequence is CARRLAGEQFF. In DNA, the CDR3 is TGTGCCAGAAGACTAGCGGGGGAGCAGTTCTTC.

The rearrangement uses TRBV19 and TRBJ2-7; 7 nucleotides match TRBD1. Trimming cost V 3 bases and J 5 bases; bases outside gene matches: 7. Per the germline V gene, CDR1 is LNHDA and CDR2 is SQIVND (reference sequence). The CDR3 covers 14 residues. CDR3 nucleotides: TGTGCCAGTAGTATCAGGGGGAGAGGAAACGAGCAGTACTTC. This gives the protein CASSIRGRGNEQYF.

The CDR3 nucleotides read TGTGCCAGCAGACGCAACAGGGGGGGTGGTAATTCACCCCTCCACTTT. This encodes CASRRNRGGGNSPLHF. This rearrangement joins TRBV7-9 to TRBJ1-6, with 8 bases that match TRBD1. Losses at the gene ends were 6 bases for V and 6 bases for J; bases not matched to a gene: 10. The CDR3 has 16 amino acids. Germline V CDR1 and CDR2: SEHNR, FQNEAQ (reference sequence).

The V call is TRBV7-8, the J call TRBJ2-5; 12 nucleotides align to TRBD2. V was clipped by 5 bases and J by 5 bases; unmatched bases: 9. CDR3 length equals 16 residues. The germline V gene encodes CDR1 SGHVS and CDR2 FQNEAQ. The CDR3 region is CASSPASGGAGETQYF. The DNA for the CDR3 is TGTGCCAGCAGCCCCGCTAGCGGGGGGGCAGGGGAGACCCAGTACTTC. Full variable domain (missing parts from reference TRBV7-8 and TRBJ2-5): GAGVSQSPRYKVAKRGQDVALRCDPISGHVSLFWYQQALGQGPEFLTYFQNEAQLDKSGLPSDRFFAERPEGSVSTLKIQRTQQEDSAVYLCASSPASGGAGETQYFGPGTRLLVL.